The T cell receptor beta chain described here comes from a study of CD8+CD57+ T cells in acquired aplastic anemia. Whole-study context: Mean DNA quantity obtained from sorted CD4+ and CD8+ cells was around 2.9 ug. General study points: No significant difference in CD8+ Simpson's diversity was found between patients and controls.

Germline V gives CDR1 SEHNR, CDR2 FQNEAQ (reference sequence). The CDR3 is made up of 12 amino acids. V lost 5 bases and J 8 bases, leaving 12 bases between the germline ends. Comments on this clonotype: Its antigen is as yet unknown.

For sequencing, patients were chosen who had shown expansion of CD8+CD57+ cells by flow cytometry. Every patient had severe acquired aplastic anemia. Blood was sampled before the patients had received any therapy. Both TCR beta VDJ combination and CDR3 sequence profiling were carried out. Genomic DNA was the template for this profiling. TCRdb reanalysed the reads using MiXCR and keeps one entry per CDR3 protein. Counted here are around 200,000 distinct CDR3 sequences, about half occurring once; the ten biggest clones make up just under 20%. The sequenced sample was sorted CD4+, CD8+, or CD8+CD57+ T cells (not recorded which) from PBMCs. The chain employs TRBV7-9 and TRBJ1-1; perhaps TRBD1 as D (5 bases). The receptor's source is a human donor with aplastic anemia. CDR3: CASSVTGTEAFF. CDR3 sequence (DNA): TGTGCCAGCAGCGTTACCGGGACGGAAGCTTTCTTT.